These T cell receptor beta chains were read from a single sample in a study of blood T cell repertoires in COVID-19. Assay: immunoSEQ multiplex PCR; the TCRdb copy retains only in-frame clones and omits some. The table records some 140,000 clones, about 90% of them present only once. Source material: peripheral blood. Source of these receptors: a man aged 45-60 years with acute or convalescent COVID-19. The CDR3 runs from the conserved cysteine through the conserved F or W. The order of the fields is D gene, J gene, clone size, V gene, CDR3 DNA, CDR3 protein. The D gene is left open where the match is weak. Some rows mark clone size as missing; the rest say once, few, many or name a class of expanded clone.

NA | TRBJ1-6 | once | TRBV20-1 | TGCAGTGCTAGTACCACGGGACATAGCAATTCACCCCTCCACTTT | CSASTTGHSNSPLHF
TRBD1 | TRBJ1-1 | NA | TRBV28 | TGTGCCAGCAGTTCTCAAGCGGCCGGGACAGGGGGCTTTACTGAAGCTTTCTTT | CASSSQAAGTGGFTEAFF
TRBD1 | TRBJ2-1 | NA | TRBV6-2/TRBV6-3 | TGTGCCAGCAGTTTCCCCTTAGGACAGGGCAATCTTCACAATGAGCAGTTCTTC | CASSFPLGQGNLHNEQFF
TRBD1 | TRBJ1-5 | NA | TRBV6-5 | TGTGCCAGCAGACAAGACAGGGGAGGCAATCAGCCCCAGCATTTT | CASRQDRGGNQPQHF
TRBD1 | TRBJ1-2 | NA | TRBV9 | TGTGCCAGCAGCTCCAACAGGGGGCGCGACTATGGCTACACCTTC | CASSSNRGRDYGYTF
NA | TRBJ1-1 | NA | TRBV5-1 | TGCGCCAGCAGCCTCGGACAAACTTTGAACACTGAAGCTTTCTTT | CASSLGQTLNTEAFF
NA | TRBJ2-5 | NA | TRBV10-3 | TGTGCCATCAGCGAGAATGGGCAGAAAGAGACCCAGTACTTC | CAISENGQKETQYF
TRBD2 | TRBJ2-7 | NA | TRBV3-1/TRBV3-2 | TGTGCCAGCAGCCGACGATCGGGGGGAGGGACGGCCGAGCAGTACTTC | CASSRRSGGGTAEQYF
NA | TRBJ2-1 | once | TRBV19 | TGTGCCACCCTGGGGGGGGCAGACTACAATGAGCAGTTCTTC | CATLGGADYNEQFF
TRBD1 | TRBJ1-1 | NA | TRBV18 | TGTGCCAGCTCAACCGGGACAGGGAAGCTTGGGACTGAAGCTTTCTTT | CASSTGTGKLGTEAFF
NA | TRBJ1-2 | NA | TRBV28 | TGTGCCAGCAGTGTCAACTACGGCTACACCTTC | CASSVNYGYTF
TRBD2 | TRBJ2-1 | NA | TRBV2 | TGTGCCAGCAGGACCGGGACTAGCGGGAGAGATGAGCAGTTCTTC | CASRTGTSGRDEQFF
NA | TRBJ2-7 | NA | TRBV3-1/TRBV3-2 | TGTGCCAGCAGCCCCCGACTAAATTGGGGCGAGCAGTACTTC | CASSPRLNWGEQYF
TRBD1 | TRBJ1-4 | few | TRBV28 | TGTGCCAGCAGTCCCCTAGGGACAGCTGCGAATGAAAAACTGTTTTTT | CASSPLGTAANEKLFF
NA | TRBJ2-3 | NA | TRBV13 | TGTGCCAGCAGCTTAGAAACGGGGTCCACAGATACGCAGTATTTT | CASSLETGSTDTQYF
TRBD1 | TRBJ1-4 | NA | TRBV29-1 | TGCAGCGTGGGACAGGGAAGGGAAAAACTGTTTTTT | CSVGQGREKLFF
TRBD1 | TRBJ2-7 | NA | TRBV5-5 | TGTGCCAGCAGCTTCGGGTATCGGGACAGATCCTACGAGCAGTACTTC | CASSFGYRDRSYEQYF
TRBD1 | TRBJ2-1 | NA | TRBV5-4 | TGTGCCAGCAGCTTGGGACAGGGAGATAGTGAGCAGTTCTTC | CASSLGQGDSEQFF
TRBD1 | TRBJ2-7 | NA | TRBV28 | TGTGCCAGCAGTTTCCGGGACAGATACGAGCAGTACTTC | CASSFRDRYEQYF
NA | TRBJ1-1 | NA | TRBV14 | TGTGCCAGCACCCAAGCCCCAGGTCCTAACACTGAAGCTTTCTTT | CASTQAPGPNTEAFF
TRBD2 | TRBJ2-7 | NA | TRBV7-2 | TGTGCCAGCAGCTTAGCTGGGACTAGCGGCTACGAGCAGTACTTC | CASSLAGTSGYEQYF
NA | TRBJ2-2 | NA | TRBV2 | TGTGCCAGCACCAAGATGGCGGCCGCGAACACCGGGGAGCTGTTTTTT | CASTKMAAANTGELFF
TRBD2 | TRBJ2-7 | NA | TRBV27 | TGTGCCAGCAGCCGGGACTACCTAAGGTTCGAGCAGTACTTC | CASSRDYLRFEQYF
TRBD1 | TRBJ1-3 | NA | TRBV6-5 | TGTGCCAGCAGTTATTCAGACAGGGGCGGTGGAAACACCATATATTTT | CASSYSDRGGGNTIYF
TRBD2 | TRBJ2-3 | NA | TRBV15 | TGTGCCACCAGCAGGACTAGCGGGAACAAGTATTTT | CATSRTSGNKYF
TRBD1 | TRBJ2-7 | NA | TRBV10-3 | TGTGCCATCAGGACAGGGTCCCCTCCCTACGAGCAGTACTTC | CAIRTGSPPYEQYF
TRBD1 | TRBJ2-2 | few | TRBV7-2 | TGTGCCAGCAGCTTAATGGGACAGGGAAACACCGGGGAGCTGTTTTTT | CASSLMGQGNTGELFF
NA | TRBJ2-5 | once | TRBV19 | TGTGCCAGTAGTTCGCCAGGTAAAGAGACCCAGTACTTC | CASSSPGKETQYF
TRBD1 | TRBJ2-1 | NA | TRBV5-4 | TGTGCCAGCAGCTCTGGACAGGGAGGCTACAATGAGCAGTTCTTC | CASSSGQGGYNEQFF
NA | TRBJ1-6 | few | TRBV6-5 | TGTGCCAGCAGCAGGGGCACTGGTACAAATTCACCCCTCCACTTT | CASSRGTGTNSPLHF
NA | TRBJ2-3 | NA | TRBV28 | TGTGCCAGCAGTTTATCGGGTATTGTCAGCACAGATACGCAGTATTTT | CASSLSGIVSTDTQYF
NA | TRBJ1-6 | NA | TRBV7-2 | TGTGCCAGCAGCTTAGTTGGGGGGGAGGTAGTCCTCCACTTT | CASSLVGGEVVLHF
NA | TRBJ1-5 | once | TRBV6-7 | TGTGCCAGCAGCCCCCTCGTGGGAGGGTTGTGCAATCAGCCCCAGCATTTT | CASSPLVGGLCNQPQHF
TRBD2 | TRBJ2-3 | once | TRBV10-3 | TGTGCCATCAGTGGTGGTGGGAGGGGTTCAGTTACGCAGTATTTT | CAISGGGRGSVTQYF
TRBD1 | TRBJ1-1 | NA | TRBV5-5 | TGTGCCAGCAGCGTAGGGGGCCTGGGGGACACTGAAGCTTTCTTT | CASSVGGLGDTEAFF
TRBD2 | TRBJ2-1 | NA | TRBV5-1 | TGCGCCAGCGTCGTAGCGGGAGCTCGGAATGAGCAGTTCTTC | CASVVAGARNEQFF
NA | TRBJ2-3 | NA | TRBV12-5 | TGTGCTAGTGGTTTCTCCACAGATACGCAGTATTTT | CASGFSTDTQYF
TRBD1 | TRBJ1-2 | NA | TRBV4-3 | TGCGCCAGCAGCAGCCACAGGGGACCCGCTTATGGCTACACCTTC | CASSSHRGPAYGYTF
NA | TRBJ2-7 | NA | TRBV27 | TGTGCCAGCAGTTTACGTCCTAGGTACGAGCAGTACTTC | CASSLRPRYEQYF
TRBD1 | TRBJ2-7 | few | TRBV7-3 | TGTGCCAGCAGCTTAAACGGCCGGACAGGGTCCTACGAGCAGTACTTC | CASSLNGRTGSYEQYF